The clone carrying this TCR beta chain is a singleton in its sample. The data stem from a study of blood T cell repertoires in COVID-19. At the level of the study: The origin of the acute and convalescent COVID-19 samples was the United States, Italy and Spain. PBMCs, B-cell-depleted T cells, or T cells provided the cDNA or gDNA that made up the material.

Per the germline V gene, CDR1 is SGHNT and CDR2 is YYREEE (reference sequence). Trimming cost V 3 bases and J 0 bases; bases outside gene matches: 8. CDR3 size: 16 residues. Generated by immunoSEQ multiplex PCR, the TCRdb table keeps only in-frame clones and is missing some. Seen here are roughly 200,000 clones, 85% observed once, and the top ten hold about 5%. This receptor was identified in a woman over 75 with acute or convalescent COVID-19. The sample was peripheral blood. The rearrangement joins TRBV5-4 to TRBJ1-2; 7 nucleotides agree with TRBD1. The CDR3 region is CASSSRRQGTNYGYTF. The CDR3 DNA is TGTGCCAGCAGCTCAAGAAGACAGGGCACTAACTATGGCTACACCTTC.